This T cell receptor (beta chain) was sequenced during a study of blood T cells in healthy people across ages. Broader study findings: Diversity was estimated from one million T cells, and these estimates were considered underestimates.

Trimming pared 0 bases from V and 4 bases from J, leaving 18 bases between. Germline V gives CDR1 LGHNT, CDR2 FRNRAP. CDR3 length equals 17 residues. The sample holds a few counts of this clonotype. Its antigen is not identified. Total RNA extraction produced at least 5.5 micrograms (per sample) for the study. With a J-beta primer mix and a sample-barcoded 5' primer, a second PCR ran 7 to 11 cycles. Via MiXCR, TCRdb re-called the 5' RACE reads, giving one row per CDR3 protein. The sample has around 990,000 distinct CDR3 sequences; around 25% are singletons. These same data were also listed under a study on T cells of mothers and their children.

The receptor comes from a girl aged 2-10 years in good health. What was sequenced was blood. This chain joins TRBV12-5 and TRBJ1-2; D possibly corresponds to TRBD1 (6 bases). The chain's CDR3 is CASGLVTGREIAYGYTF. Here the CDR3 DNA reads TGTGCTAGTGGTTTGGTAACAGGGAGGGAAATCGCCTATGGCTACACCTTC.